This T cell receptor beta chain was obtained from a study of shared clonotypes between healthy human individuals. The DNA input per sorted-subset replicate PCR was 150 to 200 ng, corresponding to some 30,000 T cell genomes. Produced via immunoSEQ multiplex PCR; TCRdb's table is partial and in-frame only. The sample lists approximately 810,000 clones, roughly 92% occurring once. This CDR3 is 13 amino acids long. The germline V gene encodes CDR1 MGHDK and CDR2 SYGVNS. Trimming took off 3 bases at V and 4 bases at J, with 7 bases between the two ends. Remarks on this clone: Its antigen is not identified.

Naive CD8 cells lacked CD45RO, underwent positive selection for CCR7 and left out terminally differentiated effector memory CD45RA+ cells. Points from the study as a whole: Generation of non-shared clonotypes was less probable than generation of clonotypes shared by all four donors. Several donors shared 5% to 5.5% of their naive CD4 clonotypes.

This receptor was obtained from a man under 40 in good health. V is TRBV25-1 and J is TRBJ1-3; D not certain. Sequencing input: naive CD8+ T cells sorted from blood. In DNA, the CDR3 is TGTGCCAGCAGTGATAGGAACGGAAACACCATATATTTT. Translation gives CASSDRNGNTIYF.